The 22 T cell receptor beta chains below were found in one sample sequenced in a study of CD8 T cells in ankylosing spondylitis. TCRdb ran MiXCR on the 5' RACE reads and lists one entry per CDR3 protein. Among about 250,000 distinct CDR3 sequences listed, 18% were seen once. The material sequenced was blood, either unsorted or a sorted T cell fraction (not recorded which). All receptors come from a male donor with ankylosing spondylitis or in good health (not recorded which).

This clonotype was recorded a few times. The chain is built from TRBV4-2 and TRBJ2-2, with TRBD1 identical over 7 bases. Trimming took 2 bases from V and 5 from J; bases not matched to a gene: 5. Germline CDR1 LGHNA, CDR2 YNFKEQ. CDR3 length: 15 residues. The CDR3 DNA follows: TGTGCCAGCAGCCAAATCTCAGGGGGAACCGGGGAGCTGTTTTTT. This translates into CASSQISGGTGELFF.

In this sample, this clonotype turned up a few times. The V call is TRBV27, the J call TRBJ2-1; 8 nucleotides agree with TRBD2. The germline V gene encodes CDR1 MNHEY and CDR2 SMNVEV (reference sequence). V lost 2 bases and J lost 7; bases outside the gene matches: 7. The CDR3 loop spans 15 amino acids. This CDR3 is CASSLREGLGNEQFF. The CDR3, as DNA: TGTGCCAGCAGTTTACGGGAGGGCCTCGGGAATGAGCAGTTCTTC.

Concerning this clonotype itself: With a much larger clone just one base away, this may be a read error. The rearrangement uses TRBV5-1 and TRBJ2-1, with D hard to call. Germline loops: CDR1 SGHRS, CDR2 YFSETQ. The CDR3 length is 14 residues. V lost 5 bases and J 8 bases, leaving 17 bases between the germline ends. CDR3 nucleotide sequence: TGCGCCAGCAGAGATTTCGCGGAGTACGATGAGCAGTTCTTC. Translation: CASRDFAEYDEQFF. The full variable domain, with the rest looked up from reference TRBV5-1 and TRBJ2-1, is KAGVTQTPRYLIKTRGQQVTLSCSPISGHRSVSWYQQTPGQGLQFLFEYFSETQRNKGNFPGRFSGRQFSNSRSEMNVSTLELGDSALYLCASRDFAEYDEQFFGPGTRLTVL.

In this sample, this clonotype turned up a few times. The rearrangement joins TRBV11-2 to TRBJ2-7; tentatively, D is TRBD2 (6 bases). The CDR3 spans 14 residues. Germline CDR1 SGHAT, CDR2 FQNNGV. Trimming cost V 2 bases and J 2 bases, with 10 bases left between them. The DNA for the CDR3 is TGTGCCAGCAGCTTATATTCTAGCGCCTACGAGCAGTACTTC. This codes for CASSLYSSAYEQYF. The full variable domain, rest sourced from reference TRBV11-2 and TRBJ2-7, is EAGVAQSPRYKIIEKRQSVAFWCNPISGHATLYWYQQILGQGPKLLIQFQNNGVVDDSQLPKDRFSAERLKGVDSTLKIQPAKLEDSAVYLCASSLYSSAYEQYFGPGTRLTVT.

The V call is TRBV12-3 or TRBV12-4, the J call TRBJ1-5; the D is unclear. Trimming took off 5 bases at V and 0 bases at J, with 11 bases between the two ends. The CDR3 length is 15 residues. The CDR3 spells CASSPDGASNQPQHF. CDR3 sequence (DNA): TGTGCCAGCAGTCCGGACGGAGCTAGCAATCAGCCCCAGCATTTT.

The chain is built from TRBV27 and TRBJ1-2; 10 bases fit TRBD1. Germline CDR1 reads MNHEY; CDR2 reads SMNVEV (reference sequence). The junction had 7 bases not matched to a gene; V was cut back by 6 bases and J by 6 bases. The length of the CDR3 is 14 residues. In DNA, the CDR3 is TGTGCCAGCAGGGCACGGGGACAGGGGAATGGCTACACCTTC. Encoded protein: CASRARGQGNGYTF.

The chain couples TRBV7-8 to TRBJ2-1, with D perhaps matching TRBD2 (5 bases). CDR1 and CDR2 (germline): SGHVS, FQNEAQ. The V end lost 1 base, the J end lost 0 bases, and 16 bases lay between the germline ends. CDR3 length: 18 residues. The CDR3: CASSLGDSSTSSYNEQFF. CDR3 in DNA: TGTGCCAGCAGCTTAGGTGACTCTAGCACCAGCTCCTACAATGAGCAGTTCTTC.

The chain is built from TRBV7-2 and TRBJ2-1, with 9 bases identical to TRBD2. CDR1 is SGHTA, CDR2 FQGNSA, per germline. This CDR3 has 15 amino acids. V lost 2 bases and J lost 7; bases outside the gene matches: 6. The CDR3 sequence is CASSLIAGVSNEQFF. The CDR3 DNA reads as TGTGCCAGCAGCTTAATAGCGGGAGTAAGTAATGAGCAGTTCTTC.

This clonotype was detected a few times. CDR3 protein: CASTPPLAGAWEQYF. CDR3 bases: TGTGCCAGCACCCCTCCGCTAGCGGGAGCATGGGAGCAGTACTTC. The chain couples TRBV7-2 to TRBJ2-7; 10 nucleotides align to TRBD2. Germline V gene data show CDR1 as SGHTA and CDR2 as FQGNSA. With 7 bases clipped from V and 7 bases from J, the junction kept 13 bases outside the gene matches. The CDR3 contains 15 residues. The variable domain in full, completed from reference TRBV7-2 and TRBJ2-7, reads GAGVSQSPSNKVTEKGKDVELRCDPISGHTALYWYRQSLGQGLEFLIYFQGNSAPDKSGLPSDRFSAERTGGSVSTLTIQRTQQEDSAVYLCASTPPLAGAWEQYFGPGTRLTVT.

This clonotype was found a few times. The chain is built from TRBV5-4 and TRBJ2-3, with TRBD1 identical over 7 bases. Trimming at V came to 3 bases and at J to 4 bases, leaving 5 bases not matched to a gene. The germline gives CDR1 SGHNT, CDR2 YYREEE (reference sequence). CDR3 size: 14 residues. The chain's CDR3 is CASSSSTGADTQYF. CDR3 in DNA: TGTGCCAGCAGCTCGTCTACAGGGGCAGATACGCAGTATTTT.

This clonotype was seen only a few times. The V gene is TRBV3-1, the J gene TRBJ2-4, with D tentatively TRBD1 or TRBD2 (7 bases each). With 3 bases removed from V and 5 bases from J, the gap between germline ends came to 17 bases. Per the germline V gene, CDR1 is LGHDT and CDR2 is YNNKEL (reference sequence). This CDR3 comprises 16 residues. The DNA of the CDR3 is TGTGCCAGCAGCCACGAGGGAGGGGGCGGCCAAAACATTCAGTACTTC. Translation gives CASSHEGGGGQNIQYF.

This clonotype was picked up a small number of times. The chain has TRBV6-1 and TRBJ1-5; D may be TRBD1 (5 bases). V dropped 6 bases and J dropped 2 bases, with 14 bases sitting between them. Germline V gene sequence: CDR1 MNHNS, CDR2 SASEGT. This CDR3 is 15 amino acids long. The CDR3 DNA reads TGTGCCAGCAGCCAGGGACCCTTTGGCAATCAGCCCCAGCATTTT. It yields the protein CASSQGPFGNQPQHF.

In this sample, this clonotype turned up a few times. The V and J genes are TRBV12-3 or TRBV12-4 and TRBJ2-1, with TRBD2 as a possible D gene (6 bases). Trimming left V 6 bases short and J 3 bases short, with 12 bases between. The CDR3 length is 14 residues. The CDR3 protein is CASSPVGGYNEQFF. In DNA, the CDR3 is TGTGCCAGCAGCCCGGTGGGGGGCTACAATGAGCAGTTCTTC.

The table lists this clonotype with a few counts. The rearrangement uses TRBV12-3 or TRBV12-4 and TRBJ2-2; tentative D call: TRBD2 (6 bases). The CDR3 is made up of 16 amino acids. Trimming cost V 3 bases and J 7 bases, with 18 bases left between them. The CDR3, as DNA: TGTGCCAGCAGTTTTCGGACTACCGGGCCGGGCGGGGAGCTGTTTTTT. Its protein is CASSFRTTGPGGELFF.

The V and J genes are TRBV6-1 and TRBJ1-1; D is unresolved. The V gene lost 9 bases and the J gene lost 4 bases, with 15 bases spanning the gap. Germline V gene data show CDR1 as MNHNS and CDR2 as SASEGT. This CDR3 region has 13 residues. As DNA, the CDR3 is TGTGCCAGTGCCGCGGGATCTGGCACTGAAGCTTTCTTT. Translating it yields CASAAGSGTEAFF.

The rearrangement uses TRBV9 and TRBJ1-1; D unresolved. This CDR3 is 14 amino acids long. Germline V gene sequence: CDR1 SGDLS, CDR2 YYNGEE. V gave up 2 bases and J gave up 2 bases, with 10 bases separating them. The CDR3 protein is CASSVSRSNTEAFF. The CDR3 DNA reads as TGTGCCAGCAGCGTCAGTCGATCCAACACTGAAGCTTTCTTT.

In its sample, this clonotype was seen a few times. The rearrangement joins TRBV4-3 to TRBJ2-3; TRBD2 matches at 15 bases. Germline lookup yields CDR1 LGHNA and CDR2 YSLEER. V trimming: 0 bases; J trimming: 6 bases; junction bases outside the gene matches: 4. CDR3 length: 17 residues. The CDR3 protein is CASSQDGLAGGLDTQYF. CDR3 DNA: TGCGCCAGCAGCCAAGACGGACTAGCGGGAGGGCTTGATACGCAGTATTTT.

This clonotype was detected a few times. The CDR3: CATGRTRLNEQFF. In DNA form, the CDR3 reads TGTGCCACCGGACGGACGCGCCTCAATGAGCAGTTCTTC. The rearrangement links TRBV27 to TRBJ2-1; D remains ambiguous. The CDR3 totals 13 residues. Germline V CDR1 and CDR2: MNHEY, SMNVEV (reference sequence). The V gene lost 10 bases and the J gene lost 6 bases, with 16 bases spanning the gap.

This clonotype showed up just a few times. The V gene is TRBV21-1, the J gene TRBJ2-1; the D call TRBD1 from the table was never checked on the DNA. TRBV21-1 corresponds to a pseudogene. The CDR3 has 13 residues. The CDR3 protein is CASSGWDSLKQFF. CDR3 DNA: TGTGCCAGCAGCGGATGGGACAGCCTTAAGCAGTTCTTC.

This clonotype was seen repeatedly, ten times or more. The V call is TRBV10-3, the J call TRBJ2-6, with TRBD1 identical over 7 bases. Trimming removed 6 bases from V and 7 bases from J; junction bases left unmatched: 21. From germline, CDR1 is ENHRY and CDR2 SYGVKD. This CDR3 is 19 amino acids long. In DNA form, the CDR3 reads TGTGCCATCAGCTCATCCGGGACAGACCTCCCGCTAGGAGCCAACGTCCTGACTTTC. This encodes CAISSSGTDLPLGANVLTF.

This clonotype appeared a few times. This chain uses TRBV4-3 with TRBJ2-3; D gene unclear. This CDR3 spans 15 amino acids. The V gene's germline CDR1 is LGHNA and CDR2 YSLEER. Trimming removed 0 bases from V and 1 base from J, with 8 bases in between. CDR3 DNA: TGCGCCAGCAGCCAAGATTTCCGGGGCACAGATACGCAGTATTTT. Its protein is CASSQDFRGTDTQYF.

There are many counts of this clonotype. This chain connects TRBV11-2 to TRBJ2-7, with D perhaps TRBD2 (8 bases). The germline gives CDR1 SGHAT, CDR2 FQNNGV. The CDR3 is made up of 15 amino acids. Trimming left V 5 bases short and J 1 base short, with 15 bases between. For the CDR3, the DNA is TGTGCCAGCAGCATTAGCGGGACAGCGTCCTACGAGCAGTACTTC. Its translation is CASSISGTASYEQYF.